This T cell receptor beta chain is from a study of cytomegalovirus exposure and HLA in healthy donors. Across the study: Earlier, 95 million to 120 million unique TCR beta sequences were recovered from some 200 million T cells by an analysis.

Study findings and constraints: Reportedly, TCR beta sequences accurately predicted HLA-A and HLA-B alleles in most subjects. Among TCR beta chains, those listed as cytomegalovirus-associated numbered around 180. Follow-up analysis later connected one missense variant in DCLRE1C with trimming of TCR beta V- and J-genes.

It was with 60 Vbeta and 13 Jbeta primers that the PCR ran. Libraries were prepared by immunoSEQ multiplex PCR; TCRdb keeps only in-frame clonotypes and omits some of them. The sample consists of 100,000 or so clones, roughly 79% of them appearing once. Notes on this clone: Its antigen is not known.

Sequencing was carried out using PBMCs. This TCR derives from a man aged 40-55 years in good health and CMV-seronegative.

The CDR3 region has the DNA TGTGCCAGCAGCCCGACAGCTCATAATTCACCCCTCCACTTT. This translates into CASSPTAHNSPLHF. The chain uses TRBV7-2 and TRBJ1-6, with a tentative D call TRBD1 (5 bases). This CDR3 region has 14 residues. Germline loops: CDR1 SGHTA, CDR2 FQGNSA. Trimming shortened V by 5 bases and J by 5 bases, and 10 bases separated the two germline ends.